This is a list of T cell receptor beta chains from one sample in a study of T cell responses to AZD1222 COVID-19 vaccine. The protocol was immunoSEQ multiplex PCR, while the TCRdb copy is restricted to in-frame clones and leaves out a portion. The data hold 150,000 to 180,000 clones, with about 87% observed a single time. Sequenced here: peripheral blood, sampled 28 days after the second AZD1222 dose. These receptors were taken from an adult who received the AZD1222 COVID-19 vaccine. Each CDR3 is given with its conserved first and last residue. The D gene is left open where the match is weak. Clone sizes are given selectively: once, few, many, or a class where the clone is expanded.

clone size	CDR3 length	J gene	D gene	V gene	CDR3 DNA	CDR3 protein
NA	8	TRBJ2-1	NA	TRBV7-9	TGTGCTGAGAATGAGCAGTTCTTC	CAENEQFF
few	13	TRBJ2-5	NA	TRBV5-1	TGCGCCAGCAGCCTACTAGCCCAGAAGACCCAGTACTTC	CASSLLAQKTQYF
once	13	TRBJ1-1	TRBD1	TRBV4-1	TGCGCCAGCAGCCCCACGGGACAGGGGGCGGCTTTCTTT	CASSPTGQGAAFF
NA	14	TRBJ2-7	TRBD2	TRBV10-3	TGTGCCATCAGTGGGCTAGCGGGAGGAGGCGAGCAGTACTTC	CAISGLAGGGEQYF
NA	15	TRBJ2-2	TRBD1	TRBV18	TGTGCCAGCTCACCAGGGACAGGGGAAACCGGGGAGCTGTTTTTT	CASSPGTGETGELFF
NA	12	TRBJ2-7	NA	TRBV27	TGTGCCAGCAGTTTATCGGCGGGTGAGCAGTACTTC	CASSLSAGEQYF
once	15	TRBJ1-2	TRBD1	TRBV11-2	TGTGCCAGCAGCGCGTTGACAGGGGAAGTGGAGGGCTACACCTTC	CASSALTGEVEGYTF
NA	15	TRBJ2-7	NA	TRBV5-1	TGCGCCAGCAGCTTGGAAGGGGCGTACTCCTACGAGCAGTACTTC	CASSLEGAYSYEQYF
NA	16	TRBJ2-2	NA	TRBV4-3	TGCGCCAGCAGCCAAGATAAGGGCGCAGGCACCGGGGAGCTGTTTTTT	CASSQDKGAGTGELFF
NA	13	TRBJ1-1	NA	TRBV12-3/TRBV12-4	TGTGCCAGCAGTTTGGATGGGAACACTGAAGCTTTCTTT	CASSLDGNTEAFF
NA	14	TRBJ1-6	NA	TRBV27	TGTGCCAGCAGTTTAATGGCAGCTAATTCACCCCTCCACTTT	CASSLMAANSPLHF
NA	13	TRBJ1-1	NA	TRBV6-5	TGTGCCAGCTCGACAACCATGAACACTGAAGCTTTCTTT	CASSTTMNTEAFF
NA	13	TRBJ1-1	NA	TRBV2	TGTGCCAGCAGCCTGATACGTAACACTGAAGCTTTCTTT	CASSLIRNTEAFF
NA	15	TRBJ1-1	TRBD1	TRBV16	TGTGCCAGCAGCCAACAGACAGGGGGCCGCACTGAAGCTTTCTTT	CASSQQTGGRTEAFF
once	15	TRBJ2-2	TRBD2	TRBV5-1	TGCGCCAGCTCGTACGGGACTAGTGAGTCCGGGGAGCTGTTTTTT	CASSYGTSESGELFF
NA	16	TRBJ2-1	TRBD2	TRBV27	TGTGCCAGCAGTCCCAATCGGGGGGTAGGTTACAATGAGCAGTTCTTC	CASSPNRGVGYNEQFF
NA	13	TRBJ2-3	NA	TRBV7-8	TGTGCCAGCAGCCGAGAGCGGTCTGGGTCGCAGTATTTT	CASSRERSGSQYF
NA	15	TRBJ1-2	NA	TRBV28	TGTGCCAGCAGTCCTACTCTTTCGGGGACTTATGGCTACACCTTC	CASSPTLSGTYGYTF
NA	15	TRBJ1-2	NA	TRBV5-6	TGTGCCAGCAGCACCCGGGCCAGGAATTACTATGGCTACACCTTC	CASSTRARNYYGYTF
NA	15	TRBJ1-6	NA	TRBV5-1	TGCGCCAGCAGCTTGGGTTCGGGGTATAATTCACCCCTCCACTTT	CASSLGSGYNSPLHF
few	15	TRBJ2-3	TRBD2	TRBV2	TGTGCCAGCAAGTCGGCGGGAGGGCCGAGGGATACGCAGTATTTT	CASKSAGGPRDTQYF
NA	15	TRBJ1-3	NA	TRBV18	TGTGCCAGCTCACCCCGGGACGCACTCGAAGGCGCCCCATATTTT	CASSPRDALEGAPYF
NA	13	TRBJ1-2	NA	TRBV19	TGTGCCAGTATGGGCAGGGCCTTCTATGGCTACACCTTC	CASMGRAFYGYTF
NA	15	TRBJ2-5	TRBD1	TRBV9	TGTGCCAGCAGCGGACGACAGGGCCCCAGGGAGACCCAGTACTTC	CASSGRQGPRETQYF
NA	13	TRBJ2-7	NA	TRBV3-1/TRBV3-2	TGTGCCAGCAGTTCAGGGAATTTATACGAGCAGTACTTC	CASSSGNLYEQYF
NA	16	TRBJ2-5	NA	TRBV7-2	TGTGCCAGCAGCTCGGGTACGGTGCCTCGCCAAGAGACCCAGTACTTC	CASSSGTVPRQETQYF
NA	15	TRBJ2-2	TRBD1	TRBV2	TGTGCCAGCCGGACGGGACAGGGGGGCACCGGGGAGCTGTTTTTT	CASRTGQGGTGELFF